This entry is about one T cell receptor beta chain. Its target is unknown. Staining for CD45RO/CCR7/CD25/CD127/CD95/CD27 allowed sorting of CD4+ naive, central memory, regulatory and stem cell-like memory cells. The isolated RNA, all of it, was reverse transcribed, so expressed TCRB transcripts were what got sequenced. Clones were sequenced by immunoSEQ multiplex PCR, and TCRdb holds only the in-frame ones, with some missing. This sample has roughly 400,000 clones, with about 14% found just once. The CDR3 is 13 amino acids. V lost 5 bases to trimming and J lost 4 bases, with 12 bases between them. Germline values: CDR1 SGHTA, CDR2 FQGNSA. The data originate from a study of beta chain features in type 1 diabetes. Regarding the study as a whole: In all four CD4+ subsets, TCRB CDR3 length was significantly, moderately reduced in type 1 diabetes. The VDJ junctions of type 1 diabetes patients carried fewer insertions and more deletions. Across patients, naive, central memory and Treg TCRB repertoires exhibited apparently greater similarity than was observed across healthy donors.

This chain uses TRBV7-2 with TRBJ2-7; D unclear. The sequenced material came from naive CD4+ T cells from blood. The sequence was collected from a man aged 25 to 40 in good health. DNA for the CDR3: TGTGCCAGCAGCCCCCCCCACGGTTACGAGCAGTACTTC. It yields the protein CASSPPHGYEQYF.